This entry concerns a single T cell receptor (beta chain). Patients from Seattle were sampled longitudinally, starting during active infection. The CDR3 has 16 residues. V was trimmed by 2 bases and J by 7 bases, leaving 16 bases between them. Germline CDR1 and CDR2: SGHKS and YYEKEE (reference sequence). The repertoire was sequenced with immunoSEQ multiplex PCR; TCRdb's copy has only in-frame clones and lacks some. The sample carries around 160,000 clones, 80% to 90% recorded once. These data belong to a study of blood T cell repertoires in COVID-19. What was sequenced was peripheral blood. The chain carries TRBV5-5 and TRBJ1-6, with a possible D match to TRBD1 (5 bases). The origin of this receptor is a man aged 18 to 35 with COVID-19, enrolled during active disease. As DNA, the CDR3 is TGTGCCAGCAGCTTAGGACCCGGCAGGGCGAATTCACCCCTCCACTTT. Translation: CASSLGPGRANSPLHF.